These 9 T cell receptor beta chains were sequenced from one sample in a study of blood T cell repertoires in COVID-19. Method: immunoSEQ multiplex PCR; TCRdb's copy keeps in-frame clones and lacks some. The sample has approximately 140,000 clones; 80% to 85% are singletons. Sequencing was performed on peripheral blood. The receptors were sampled from a man aged 60 to 69 with acute or convalescent COVID-19.

The chain links TRBV27 to TRBJ2-1; TRBD2 aligns across 7 bases. Germline V gene data show CDR1 as MNHEY and CDR2 as SMNVEV (reference sequence). This CDR3 is built from 15 residues. V lost 1 base to trimming and J lost 6 bases; unmatched junction nucleotides: 6. In DNA form, the CDR3 reads TGTGCCAGCAGTTTATGGACTAGTCGTGGCAATGAGCAGTTCTTC. Protein product: CASSLWTSRGNEQFF.

CDR3 nucleotides: TGCGCCAGCAGCTCCGGTGGGGCCAACGTCCTGACTTTC. It specifies CASSSGGANVLTF. The chain joins TRBV5-1 to TRBJ2-6, with D unresolved. V lost 3 bases, J lost 3 bases, and 4 bases lay in between. Germline V lookup: CDR1 SGHRS, CDR2 YFSETQ. This CDR3 spans 13 amino acids.

The chain has TRBV7-9 and TRBJ1-1; 7 bases fit TRBD1. V gave up 8 bases and J gave up 4 bases; unmatched junction bases: 4. The germline V gene has CDR1 SEHNR and CDR2 FQNEAQ (reference sequence). The CDR3 sequence is 12 residues long. Here the CDR3 DNA reads TGTGCCAGCGGCGACAGGGCCACTGAAGCTTTCTTT. Translating gives CASGDRATEAFF. The complete variable domain, with remaining parts taken from reference TRBV7-9 and TRBJ1-1, reads DTGVSQNPRHKITKRGQNVTFRCDPISEHNRLYWYRQTLGQGPEFLTYFQNEAQLEKSRLLSDRFSAERPKGSFSTLEIQRTEQGDSAMYLCASGDRATEAFFGQGTRLTVV.

The genes are TRBV4-1 and TRBJ1-2; D ambiguous. In germline, CDR1 is MGHRA, CDR2 YSYEKL. V was trimmed by 2 bases and J by 4 bases, leaving 8 bases between them. The CDR3 totals 13 residues. The CDR3 coding sequence is TGCGCCAGCAGCCAAACAGAGACCTATGGCTACACCTTC. This translates into CASSQTETYGYTF.

The chain has TRBV27 and TRBJ1-6, with D tentatively TRBD1 (6 bases). The CDR3 is 13 residues long. CDR1 and CDR2 (germline): MNHEY, SMNVEV (reference sequence). Trimming removed 10 bases from V and 15 bases from J, with 22 bases in between. The CDR3 DNA reads TGTGCCACCCGGGACACGGGTGTCTCGGTCCTCCACTTT. This translates into CATRDTGVSVLHF.

The chain has TRBV5-1 and TRBJ1-2, with D possibly TRBD1 on 6 matching bases. This CDR3 has 16 residues. The germline V and J ends were trimmed by 0 bases and 2 bases, with 14 bases remaining between them. Germline CDR1 reads SGHRS; CDR2 reads YFSETQ. The CDR3, as DNA: TGCGCCAGCAGCTTGGTCCCCGGGACAACAAACTATGGCTACACCTTC. This sequence encodes CASSLVPGTTNYGYTF. Full variable domain (outside the CDR3, taken from reference TRBV5-1 and TRBJ1-2): KAGVTQTPRYLIKTRGQQVTLSCSPISGHRSVSWYQQTPGQGLQFLFEYFSETQRNKGNFPGRFSGRQFSNSRSEMNVSTLELGDSALYLCASSLVPGTTNYGYTFGSGTRLTVV.

This clone was recorded once. V is TRBV19 and J is TRBJ1-1; D gene uncertain. Per the germline V gene, CDR1 is LNHDA and CDR2 is SQIVND (reference sequence). Trimming shortened V by 5 bases and J by 5 bases, and 15 bases separated the two germline ends. This CDR3 contains 14 residues. CDR3 protein: CASSASPSRTEAFF. Written as DNA, the CDR3 is TGTGCCAGTAGTGCGAGCCCATCTCGGACTGAAGCTTTCTTT. Together with reference TRBV19 and TRBJ1-1, the CDR3 gives the full variable domain: DGGITQSPKYLFRKEGQNVTLSCEQNLNHDAMYWYRQDPGQGLRLIYYSQIVNDFQKGDIAEGYSVSREKKESFPLTVTSAQKNPTAFYLCASSASPSRTEAFFGQGTRLTVV.

The chain joins TRBV5-1 to TRBJ2-1, with TRBD2 matching 8 bases. The germline V gene encodes CDR1 SGHRS and CDR2 YFSETQ. V gave up 0 bases and J gave up 5 bases; unmatched junction bases: 13. The CDR3 extends over 18 amino acids. The CDR3 region is CASSLESSAAGAHNEQFF. CDR3 bases: TGCGCCAGCAGCTTGGAATCATCAGCAGCGGGAGCCCACAATGAGCAGTTCTTC.

This sequence joins TRBV24-1 and TRBJ2-7; D is possibly TRBD1 (5 bases). Germline V lookup: CDR1 KGHDR, CDR2 SFDVKD. V lost 3 bases and J 6 bases, leaving 11 bases between the germline ends. CDR3 length: 13 residues. CDR3 bases: TGTGCCACCAGTGATCAGGGAAAGGGCGAGCAGTACTTC. Its protein product is CATSDQGKGEQYF.